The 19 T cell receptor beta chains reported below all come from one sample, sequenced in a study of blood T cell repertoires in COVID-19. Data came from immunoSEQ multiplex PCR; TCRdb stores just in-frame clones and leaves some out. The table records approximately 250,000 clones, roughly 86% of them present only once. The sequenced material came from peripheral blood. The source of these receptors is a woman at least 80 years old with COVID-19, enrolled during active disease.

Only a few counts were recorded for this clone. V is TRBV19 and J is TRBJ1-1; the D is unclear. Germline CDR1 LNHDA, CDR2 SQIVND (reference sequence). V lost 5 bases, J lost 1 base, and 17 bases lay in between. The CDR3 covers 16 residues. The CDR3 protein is CASSPHPHLGNTEAFF. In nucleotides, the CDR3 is TGTGCCAGTAGTCCCCACCCGCATCTAGGGAACACTGAAGCTTTCTTT.

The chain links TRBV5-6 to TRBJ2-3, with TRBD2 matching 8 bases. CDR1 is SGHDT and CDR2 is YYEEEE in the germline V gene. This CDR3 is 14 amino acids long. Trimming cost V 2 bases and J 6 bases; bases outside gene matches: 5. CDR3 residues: CASSFETSDDTQYF. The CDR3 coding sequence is TGTGCCAGCAGCTTTGAGACTAGCGACGATACGCAGTATTTT.

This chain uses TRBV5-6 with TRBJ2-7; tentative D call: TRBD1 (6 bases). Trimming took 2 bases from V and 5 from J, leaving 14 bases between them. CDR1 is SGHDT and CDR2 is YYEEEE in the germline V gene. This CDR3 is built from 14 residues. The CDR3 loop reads CASSFRDIGNEQYF. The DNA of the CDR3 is TGTGCCAGCAGCTTCCGGGACATAGGAAACGAGCAGTACTTC.

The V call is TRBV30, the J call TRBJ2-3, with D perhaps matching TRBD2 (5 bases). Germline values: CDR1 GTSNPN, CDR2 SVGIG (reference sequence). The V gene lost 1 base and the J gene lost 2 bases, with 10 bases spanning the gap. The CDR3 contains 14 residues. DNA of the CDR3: TGTGCCTGGAGTGGAACTAGTACCACAGATACGCAGTATTTT. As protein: CAWSGTSTTDTQYF.

CDR3 residues: CANSQAGAKQPQHF. The CDR3 bases are TGTGCCAATTCACAAGCGGGGGCGAAGCAGCCCCAGCATTTT. The V call is TRBV27, the J call TRBJ1-5, with D possibly matching TRBD1 (6 bases). The CDR3 spans 14 residues. CDR1 and CDR2 from the germline V gene are MNHEY and SMNVEV (reference sequence). The V and J ends lost 10 bases and 7 bases respectively, with 20 bases between them.

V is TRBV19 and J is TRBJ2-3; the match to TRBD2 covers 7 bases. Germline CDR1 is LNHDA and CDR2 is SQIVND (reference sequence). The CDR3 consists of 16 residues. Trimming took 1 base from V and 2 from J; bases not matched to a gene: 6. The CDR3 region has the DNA TGTGCCAGTAGTATAGGACCGGGGGGAAACACAGATACGCAGTATTTT. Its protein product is CASSIGPGGNTDTQYF.

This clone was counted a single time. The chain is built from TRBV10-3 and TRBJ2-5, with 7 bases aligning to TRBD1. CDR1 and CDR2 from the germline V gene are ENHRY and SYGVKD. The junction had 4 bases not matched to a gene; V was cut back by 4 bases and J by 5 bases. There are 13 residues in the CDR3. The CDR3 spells CAISVAGGETQYF. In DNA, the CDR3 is TGTGCCATCAGTGTTGCAGGGGGTGAGACCCAGTACTTC.

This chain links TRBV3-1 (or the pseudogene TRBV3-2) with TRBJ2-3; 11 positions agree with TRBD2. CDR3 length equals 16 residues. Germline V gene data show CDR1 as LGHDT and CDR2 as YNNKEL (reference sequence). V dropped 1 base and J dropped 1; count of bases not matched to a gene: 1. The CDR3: CASSQVAGGGTDTQYF. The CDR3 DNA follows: TGTGCCAGCAGCCAAGTAGCGGGGGGGGGCACAGATACGCAGTATTTT.

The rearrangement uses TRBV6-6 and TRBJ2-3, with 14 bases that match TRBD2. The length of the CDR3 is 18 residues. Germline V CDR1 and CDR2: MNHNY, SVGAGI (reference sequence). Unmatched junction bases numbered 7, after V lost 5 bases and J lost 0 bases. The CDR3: CASSPRLAGGISTDTQYF. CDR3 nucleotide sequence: TGTGCCAGCAGTCCTAGACTAGCGGGGGGGATCAGCACAGATACGCAGTATTTT.

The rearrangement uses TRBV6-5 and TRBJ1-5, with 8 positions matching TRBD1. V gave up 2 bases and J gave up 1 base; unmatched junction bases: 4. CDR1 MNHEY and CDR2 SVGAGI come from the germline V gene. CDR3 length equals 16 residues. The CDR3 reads CASSYPRTGSNQPQHF. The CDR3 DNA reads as TGTGCCAGCAGTTACCCAAGGACAGGGAGCAATCAGCCCCAGCATTTT.

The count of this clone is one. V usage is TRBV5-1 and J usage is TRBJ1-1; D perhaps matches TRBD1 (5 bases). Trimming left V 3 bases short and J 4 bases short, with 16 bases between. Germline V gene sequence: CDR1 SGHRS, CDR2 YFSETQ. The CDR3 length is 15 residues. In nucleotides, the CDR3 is TGCGCCAGCAGCTGGGGGAGGGGTGAGGTCACTGAAGCTTTCTTT. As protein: CASSWGRGEVTEAFF.

CDR3 region: CASSGWTGNGYTF. The CDR3 nucleotides are TGTGCCAGCAGCGGATGGACAGGGAATGGCTACACCTTC. The genes are TRBV12-3 or TRBV12-4 and TRBJ1-2; TRBD1 aligns across 8 bases. CDR3 length: 13 residues. With 6 bases clipped from V and 6 bases from J, the junction kept 6 bases outside the gene matches.

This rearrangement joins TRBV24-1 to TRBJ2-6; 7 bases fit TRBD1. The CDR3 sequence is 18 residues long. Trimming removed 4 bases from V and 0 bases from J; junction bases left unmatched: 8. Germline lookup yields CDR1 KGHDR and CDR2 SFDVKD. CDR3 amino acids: CATSEPTGAGSGANVLTF. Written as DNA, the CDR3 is TGTGCCACCAGTGAGCCAACAGGGGCCGGCTCTGGGGCCAACGTCCTGACTTTC.

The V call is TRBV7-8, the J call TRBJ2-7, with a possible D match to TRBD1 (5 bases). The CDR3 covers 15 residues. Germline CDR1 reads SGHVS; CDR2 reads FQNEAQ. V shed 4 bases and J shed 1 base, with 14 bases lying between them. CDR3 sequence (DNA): TGTGCCAGCAGCTCGGGTGGGGCCTTATCCTACGAGCAGTACGTC. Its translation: CASSSGGALSYEQYV.

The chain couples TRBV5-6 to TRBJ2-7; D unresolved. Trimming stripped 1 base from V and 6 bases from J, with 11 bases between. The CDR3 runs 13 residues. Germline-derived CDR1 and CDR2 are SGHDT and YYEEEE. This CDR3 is CASSLSLSSEQYV. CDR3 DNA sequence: TGTGCCAGCAGCTTGAGTTTGTCCAGCGAGCAGTACGTC.

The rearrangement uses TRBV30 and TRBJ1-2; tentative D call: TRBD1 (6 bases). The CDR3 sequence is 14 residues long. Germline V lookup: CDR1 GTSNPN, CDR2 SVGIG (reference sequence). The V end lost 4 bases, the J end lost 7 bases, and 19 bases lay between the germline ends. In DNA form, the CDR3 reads TGTGCCTGGACCTCACAGGGAGTCCAGTCTGGCTACACCTTC. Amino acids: CAWTSQGVQSGYTF.

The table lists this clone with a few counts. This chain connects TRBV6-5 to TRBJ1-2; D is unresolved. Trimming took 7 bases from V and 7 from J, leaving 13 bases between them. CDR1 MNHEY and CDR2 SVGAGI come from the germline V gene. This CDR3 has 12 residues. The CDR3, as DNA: TGTGCCAGCACTCGGGGTCCTGGTGGCTACACCTTC. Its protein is CASTRGPGGYTF.

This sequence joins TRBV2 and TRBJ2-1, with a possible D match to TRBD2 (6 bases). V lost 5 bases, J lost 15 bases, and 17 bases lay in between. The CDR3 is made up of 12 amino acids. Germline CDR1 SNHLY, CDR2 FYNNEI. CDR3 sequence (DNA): TGTGCCAGCAGTAACGCCTTGGGGGGTCCGTTCTTC. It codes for CASSNALGGPFF. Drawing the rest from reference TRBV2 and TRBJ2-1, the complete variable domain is EPEVTQTPSHQVTQMGQEVILRCVPISNHLYFYWYRQILGQKVEFLVSFYNNEISEKSEIFDDQFSVERPDGSNFTLKIRSTKLEDSAMYFCASSNALGGPFFGPGTRLTVL.

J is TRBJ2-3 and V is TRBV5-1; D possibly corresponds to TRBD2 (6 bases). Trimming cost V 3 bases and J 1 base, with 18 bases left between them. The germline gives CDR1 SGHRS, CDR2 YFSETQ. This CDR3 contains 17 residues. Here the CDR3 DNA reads TGCGCCAGCAGCTCGATTGGACGCCCGGGGGGCACAGATACGCAGTATTTT. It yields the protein CASSSIGRPGGTDTQYF.